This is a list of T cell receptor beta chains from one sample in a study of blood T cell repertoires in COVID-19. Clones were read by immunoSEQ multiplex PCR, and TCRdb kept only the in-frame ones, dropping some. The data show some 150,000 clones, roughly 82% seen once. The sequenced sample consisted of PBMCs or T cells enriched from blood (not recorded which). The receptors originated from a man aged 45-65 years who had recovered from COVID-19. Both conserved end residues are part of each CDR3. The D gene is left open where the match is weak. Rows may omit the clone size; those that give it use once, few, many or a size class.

TGTGCCAGCTCACCACAACCGGACTATGGCTACACCTTC CASSPQPDYGYTF . TRBJ1-2 TRBV18 . 13
TGTGCCAGCAGTTACGAACAGGGCAGCTCCTACGAGCAGTACTTC CASSYEQGSSYEQYF . TRBJ2-7 TRBV6-5 . 15
TGTGCCAGCAGCTTGTGGCTAGCGGGGGGGCTCGACGAGCAGTACTTC CASSLWLAGGLDEQYF TRBD2 TRBJ2-7 TRBV5-5 . 16
TGTGCCAGCAGCTCCAGACGGGAAGAGACCCAGTACTTC CASSSRREETQYF . TRBJ2-5 TRBV11-2 . 13
TGTGCCTGGAGTGAAACCAGCCTAGCTGTAGGTGAAAAACTGTTTTTT CAWSETSLAVGEKLFF . TRBJ1-4 TRBV30 few 16
TGCGCCAGCAGCTTGTTCGTCTCAGGGGGGAACACTGAAGCTTTCTTT CASSLFVSGGNTEAFF TRBD1 TRBJ1-1 TRBV5-1 . 16
TGCGCCAGCAGCTTGGAATTCCCACTAGCGGGGGGGAATGAGCAGTTCTTC CASSLEFPLAGGNEQFF TRBD2 TRBJ2-1 TRBV5-1 . 17
TGTGCTACCCGTCAACAGGGGTACCGGAGCACTGAAGCTTTCTTT CATRQQGYRSTEAFF TRBD1 TRBJ1-1 TRBV28 medium-sized 15
TGTGCCAGCAGCCCTGGGGGACACCTAGGGGTGAACACTGAAGCTTTCTTT CASSPGGHLGVNTEAFF . TRBJ1-1 TRBV11-2 few 17
TGTGCCAGCAGCTCTAGACGGGTTAATTCACCCCTCCACTTT CASSSRRVNSPLHF . TRBJ1-6 TRBV9 . 14
TGTGCCAGCAGGCGGGGCAGGTTTGGCGAAAAACTGTTTTTT CASRRGRFGEKLFF . TRBJ1-4 TRBV2 . 14
TGTGCCAGCAGCCAAGGTTCGGGGTCCTACGAGCAGTACTTC CASSQGSGSYEQYF . TRBJ2-7 TRBV4-2 . 14
TGTGCCAGCAGTTTCCACGACAGGGTTGGTGAGCAGTACTTC CASSFHDRVGEQYF TRBD1 TRBJ2-7 TRBV27 . 14
TGTGCCAGCAGCACGGACAGGAAGAATTCACCCCTCCACTTT CASSTDRKNSPLHF TRBD1 TRBJ1-6 TRBV7-2 . 14
TGCAGCGTTGCGGTCGACTCTGGAAACACCATATATTTT CSVAVDSGNTIYF . TRBJ1-3 TRBV29-1 . 13
TGTGCCAGCAGGGGTGCGGACGAGCAGTACTTC CASRGADEQYF . TRBJ2-7 TRBV3-1/TRBV3-2 many 11
TGTGCCAGCAGCTTAACACAGGGGAACTACGAGCAGTACTTC CASSLTQGNYEQYF TRBD1 TRBJ2-7 TRBV7-2 . 14
TGTGCCTGGAGTCGGCAGTCGCTGCGGTACACCTTC CAWSRQSLRYTF . TRBJ1-2 TRBV30 . 12
TGTGCCAGCAGCTTACAGGGGAATGAGCAGTTCTTC CASSLQGNEQFF . TRBJ2-1 TRBV7-9 . 12
TGTGCCAGCAGCGGACTAGCGGGGGCTAATGAGCAGTTCTTC CASSGLAGANEQFF TRBD2 TRBJ2-1 TRBV5-6 . 14